The 11 T cell receptor beta chains presented below share a single source sample, sequenced in a study of CD8+ T cells in alopecia areata. RNA was isolated and reverse transcribed to cDNA, the sequencing template. The assay was immunoSEQ multiplex PCR, and TCRdb's table has in-frame clones only and misses some. The sample yields around 250,000 clones, around 67% seen once. This sample comprised CD4+ T cells sorted from blood, obtained at week 0. The receptors originated from a human donor with alopecia areata.

The chain uses TRBV7-2 and TRBJ2-7; 7 bases are a match to TRBD2. Looked up from germline, CDR1 is SGHTA and CDR2 is FQGNSA. J was trimmed by 4 bases and V by 1 base; bases with no gene match: 4. CDR3 length: 14 residues. The CDR3, as DNA: TGTGCCAGCAGCTTAGGACCCGGGGGGTACGAGCAGTACTTC. Protein product: CASSLGPGGYEQYF.

This clone has a handful of counts. The chain employs TRBV30 and TRBJ1-5; D remains unclear. Deletions cut 2 bases from V and 6 bases from J, with 8 bases between. The CDR3 is 12 amino acids. The germline gives CDR1 GTSNPN, CDR2 SVGIG (reference sequence). The CDR3 loop is CAWSPSGQPQHF. CDR3 in DNA: TGTGCCTGGAGTCCTTCGGGTCAGCCCCAGCATTTT.

The chain has TRBV29-1 and TRBJ2-1; possibly TRBD2 for D (7 bases). Germline V gene data show CDR1 as SQVTM and CDR2 as ANQGSEA. The V and J ends lost 3 bases and 6 bases respectively, with 12 bases between them. This CDR3 has 13 amino acids. CDR3 sequence (DNA): TGCAGCGTTGATCGCGGGGGCCGCAATGAGCAGTTCTTC. Translated: CSVDRGGRNEQFF.

CDR3 nucleotide sequence: TGCGCCAGCAGCCCTGCAGGGACTCCCCTCACAGATACGCAGTATTTT. This codes for CASSPAGTPLTDTQYF. The gene calls are TRBV5-1 and TRBJ2-3, with a weak D call TRBD2 (6 bases). Trimming took off 4 bases at V and 2 bases at J, with 17 bases between the two ends. The germline V gene encodes CDR1 SGHRS and CDR2 YFSETQ. The CDR3 totals 16 residues.

This clone was seen only a few times. The V gene is TRBV5-6, the J gene TRBJ1-2; 7 nucleotides agree with TRBD1. This CDR3 is 13 amino acids long. After removal of 4 bases from V and 5 bases from J, the junction contained 5 bases not matched to a gene. CDR1 and CDR2 from the germline V gene are SGHDT and YYEEEE. The CDR3 nucleotides read TGTGCCAGCAGCGTGGACAGGAGTTATGGCTACACCTTC. This sequence encodes CASSVDRSYGYTF.

V gene TRBV20-1 combines with J gene TRBJ1-2; D gene uncertain. This CDR3 region has 11 residues. The germline CDR1 and CDR2 sequences are DFQATT and SNEGSKA (reference sequence). V lost 3 bases, J lost 8 bases, and 10 bases lay in between. The CDR3 DNA reads TGCAGTGCTAGTACCCCCAACGGCTACACCTTC. Its protein product is CSASTPNGYTF.

This clone was detected only a few times. V usage is TRBV27 and J usage is TRBJ1-2, with D possibly matching TRBD1 (5 bases). The CDR3 has 13 amino acids. The V gene's germline CDR1 is MNHEY and CDR2 SMNVEV (reference sequence). The V gene lost 10 bases and the J gene lost 5 bases, with 17 bases spanning the gap. The CDR3 region has the DNA TGTGCCACCCAGGGTAGTCTTGGGTATGGCTACACCTTC. It yields the protein CATQGSLGYGYTF.

The rearrangement joins TRBV10-3 to TRBJ2-7; D might be TRBD2 (6 bases). This CDR3 is built from 14 residues. V was pared by 7 bases and J by 2 bases, with 15 bases between. Germline loops: CDR1 ENHRY, CDR2 SYGVKD. The CDR3 loop reads CAITPEGPTYEQYF. CDR3 bases: TGTGCCATCACCCCGGAGGGCCCTACCTACGAGCAGTACTTC.

This rearrangement joins TRBV30 to TRBJ1-4; D remains ambiguous. CDR1 and CDR2 from the germline V gene are GTSNPN and SVGIG (reference sequence). CDR3 length: 12 amino acids. V lost 2 bases, J lost 4 bases, and 5 bases lay in between. In DNA form, the CDR3 reads TGTGCCTGGAGTCTCTATAATGAAAAACTGTTTTTT. Protein sequence: CAWSLYNEKLFF. The variable domain in full, completed from reference TRBV30 and TRBJ1-4, reads SQTIHQWPATLVQPVGSPLSLECTVEGTSNPNLYWYRQAAGRGLQLLFYSVGIGQISSEVPQNLSASRPQDRQFILSSKKLLLSDSGFYLCAWSLYNEKLFFGSGTQLSVL.

The V and J genes are TRBV7-9 and TRBJ1-1, with unresolved D. Trimming took off 2 bases at V and 7 bases at J, with 11 bases between the two ends. CDR1 SEHNR and CDR2 FQNEAQ come from the germline V gene (reference sequence). The CDR3 consists of 13 residues. Here the CDR3 DNA reads TGTGCCAGCAGCTTAAGCCGGGCCCATGAAGCTTTCTTT. It specifies CASSLSRAHEAFF.

This rearrangement joins TRBV6-5 to TRBJ1-5, with D tentatively TRBD1 (5 bases). The CDR3 extends over 14 amino acids. Trimming took 7 bases from V and 1 from J, leaving 11 bases between them. Germline assignment: CDR1 MNHEY and CDR2 SVGAGI. CDR3 in DNA: TGTGCCAGCATAGGAGACAGAAGCAATCAGCCCCAGCATTTT. The encoded protein is CASIGDRSNQPQHF.